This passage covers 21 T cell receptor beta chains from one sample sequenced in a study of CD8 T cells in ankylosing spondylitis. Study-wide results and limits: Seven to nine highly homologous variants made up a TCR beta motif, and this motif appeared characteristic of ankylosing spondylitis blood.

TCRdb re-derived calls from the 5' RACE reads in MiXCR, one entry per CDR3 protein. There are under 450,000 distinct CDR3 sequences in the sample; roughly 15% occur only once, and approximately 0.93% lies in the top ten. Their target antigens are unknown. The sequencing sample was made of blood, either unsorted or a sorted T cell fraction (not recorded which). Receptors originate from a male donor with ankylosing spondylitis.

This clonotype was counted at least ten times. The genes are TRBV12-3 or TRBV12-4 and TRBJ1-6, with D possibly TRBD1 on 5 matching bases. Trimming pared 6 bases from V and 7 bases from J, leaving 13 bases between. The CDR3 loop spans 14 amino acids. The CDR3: CASSTGTENSPLHF. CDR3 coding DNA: TGTGCCAGCAGCACCGGGACTGAGAATTCACCCCTCCACTTT.

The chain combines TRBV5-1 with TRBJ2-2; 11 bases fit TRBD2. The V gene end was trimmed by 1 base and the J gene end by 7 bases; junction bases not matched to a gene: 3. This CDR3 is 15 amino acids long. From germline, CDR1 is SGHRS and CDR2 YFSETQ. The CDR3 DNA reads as TGCGCCAGCAGCTTGTCTAGCGGGGGGCTCGGGGAGCTGTTTTTT. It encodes CASSLSSGGLGELFF.

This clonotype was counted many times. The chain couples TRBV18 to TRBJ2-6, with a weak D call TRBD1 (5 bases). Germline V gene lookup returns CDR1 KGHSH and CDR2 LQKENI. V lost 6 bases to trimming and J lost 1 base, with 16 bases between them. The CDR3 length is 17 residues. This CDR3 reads CASSLDTRTSGANVLTF. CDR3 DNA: TGTGCCAGCTCGTTGGACACACGGACGTCTGGGGCCAACGTCCTGACTTTC. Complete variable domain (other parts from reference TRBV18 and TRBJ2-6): NAGVMQNPRHLVRRRGQEARLRCSPMKGHSHVYWYRQLPEEGLKFMVYLQKENIIDESGMPKERFSAEFPKEGPSILRIQQVVRGDSAAYFCASSLDTRTSGANVLTFGAGSRLTVL.

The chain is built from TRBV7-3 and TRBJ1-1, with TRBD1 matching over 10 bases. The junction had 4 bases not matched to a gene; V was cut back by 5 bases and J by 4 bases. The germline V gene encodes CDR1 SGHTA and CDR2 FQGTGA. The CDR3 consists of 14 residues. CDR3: CASSPRTGGTEAFF. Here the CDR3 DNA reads TGTGCCAGCAGCCCCCGGACAGGGGGCACTGAAGCTTTCTTT.

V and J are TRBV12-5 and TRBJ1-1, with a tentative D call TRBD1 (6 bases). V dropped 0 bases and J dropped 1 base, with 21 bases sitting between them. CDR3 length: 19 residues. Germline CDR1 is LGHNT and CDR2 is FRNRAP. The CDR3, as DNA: TGTGCTAGTGGTTTGGTACGGTCAGGGGCCCTGAGAGAGAACACTGAAGCTTTCTTT. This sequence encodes CASGLVRSGALRENTEAFF.

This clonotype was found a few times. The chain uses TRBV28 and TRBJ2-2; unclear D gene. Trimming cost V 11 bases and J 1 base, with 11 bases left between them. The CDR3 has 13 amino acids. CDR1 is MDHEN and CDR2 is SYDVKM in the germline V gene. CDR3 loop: CAGRTGNTGELFF. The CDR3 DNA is TGTGCCGGACGGACGGGGAACACCGGGGAGCTGTTTTTT.

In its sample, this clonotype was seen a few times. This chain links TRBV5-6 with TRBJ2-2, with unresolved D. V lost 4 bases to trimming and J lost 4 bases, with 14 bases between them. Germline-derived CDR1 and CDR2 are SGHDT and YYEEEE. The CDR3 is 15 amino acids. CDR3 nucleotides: TGTGCCAGCAGCCGAAGGGTCCTCATCACCGGGGAGCTGTTTTTT. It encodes CASSRRVLITGELFF. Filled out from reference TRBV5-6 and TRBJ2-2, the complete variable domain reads DAGVTQSPTHLIKTRGQQVTLRCSPKSGHDTVSWYQQALGQGPQFIFQYYEEEERQRGNFPDRFSGHQFPNYSSELNVNALLLGDSALYLCASSRRVLITGELFFGEGSRLTVL.

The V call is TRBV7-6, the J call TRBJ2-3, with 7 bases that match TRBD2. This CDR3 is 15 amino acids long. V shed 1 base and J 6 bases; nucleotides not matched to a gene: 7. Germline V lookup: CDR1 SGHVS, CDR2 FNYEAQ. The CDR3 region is CASSLEGLVWDTQYF. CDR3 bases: TGTGCCAGCAGCTTAGAAGGACTAGTGTGGGATACGCAGTATTTT. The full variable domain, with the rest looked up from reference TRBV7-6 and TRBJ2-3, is GAGVSQSPRYKVTKRGQDVALRCDPISGHVSLYWYRQALGQGPEFLTYFNYEAQQDKSGLPNDRFSAERPEGSISTLTIQRTEQRDSAMYRCASSLEGLVWDTQYFGPGTRLTVL.

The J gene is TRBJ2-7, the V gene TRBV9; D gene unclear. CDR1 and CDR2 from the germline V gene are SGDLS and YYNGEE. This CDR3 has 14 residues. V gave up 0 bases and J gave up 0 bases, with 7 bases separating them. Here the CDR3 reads CASSVDSGSYEQYF. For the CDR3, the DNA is TGTGCCAGCAGCGTAGATTCGGGCTCCTACGAGCAGTACTTC.

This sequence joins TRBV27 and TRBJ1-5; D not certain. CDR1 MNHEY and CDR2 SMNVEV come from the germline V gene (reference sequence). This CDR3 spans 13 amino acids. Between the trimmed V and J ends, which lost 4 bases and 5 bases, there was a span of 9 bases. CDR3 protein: CASSYRQHQPQHF. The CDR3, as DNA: TGTGCCAGCAGTTACAGACAACATCAGCCCCAGCATTTT.

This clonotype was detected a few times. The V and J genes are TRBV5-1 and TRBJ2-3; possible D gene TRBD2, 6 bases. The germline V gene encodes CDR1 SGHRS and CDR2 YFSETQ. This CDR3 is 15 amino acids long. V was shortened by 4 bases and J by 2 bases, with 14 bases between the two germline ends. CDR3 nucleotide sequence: TGCGCCAGCAGCCCCGGCCGGGACTTCACAGATACGCAGTATTTT. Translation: CASSPGRDFTDTQYF.

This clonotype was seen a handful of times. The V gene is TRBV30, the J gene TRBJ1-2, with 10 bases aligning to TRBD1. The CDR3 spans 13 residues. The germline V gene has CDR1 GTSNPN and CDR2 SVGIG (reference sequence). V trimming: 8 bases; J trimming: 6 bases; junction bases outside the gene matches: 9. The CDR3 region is CAGRGQGFHGYTF. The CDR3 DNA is TGTGCCGGCCGGGGACAGGGGTTCCATGGCTACACCTTC.

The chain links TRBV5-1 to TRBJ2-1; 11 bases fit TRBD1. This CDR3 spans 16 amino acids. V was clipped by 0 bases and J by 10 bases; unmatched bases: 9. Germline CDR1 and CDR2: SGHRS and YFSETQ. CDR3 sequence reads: CASSLAGQGAGNEQFF. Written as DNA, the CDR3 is TGCGCCAGCAGCTTGGCCGGACAGGGGGCTGGTAACGAGCAGTTCTTC.

The CDR3 nucleotides read TGTGCCAGCACCCCTGGGGGGATTAGTAACTATGGCTACACCTTC. Protein sequence: CASTPGGISNYGYTF. The J gene is TRBJ1-2, the V gene TRBV12-3 or TRBV12-4, with D perhaps matching TRBD1 (5 bases). CDR3 length equals 15 residues. V gave up 7 bases and J gave up 1 base, with 16 bases separating them.

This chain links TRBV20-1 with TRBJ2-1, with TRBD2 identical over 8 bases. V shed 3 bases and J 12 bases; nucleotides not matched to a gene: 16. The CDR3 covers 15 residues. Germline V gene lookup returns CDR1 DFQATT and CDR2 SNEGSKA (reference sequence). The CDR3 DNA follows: TGCAGTGCTAGGGAAGCTAGCGGGTTGGAGGATGGGCAGTTCTTC. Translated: CSAREASGLEDGQFF.

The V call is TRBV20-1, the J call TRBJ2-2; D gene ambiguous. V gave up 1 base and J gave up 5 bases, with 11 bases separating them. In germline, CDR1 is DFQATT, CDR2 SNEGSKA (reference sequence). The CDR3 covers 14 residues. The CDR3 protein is CSARVKWVTGELFF. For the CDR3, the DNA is TGCAGTGCTAGAGTTAAATGGGTAACCGGGGAGCTGTTTTTT.

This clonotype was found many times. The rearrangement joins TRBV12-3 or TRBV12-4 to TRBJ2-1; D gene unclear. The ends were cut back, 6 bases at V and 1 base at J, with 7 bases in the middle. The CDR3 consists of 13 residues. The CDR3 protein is CASSLQSYNEQFF. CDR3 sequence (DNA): TGTGCCAGCAGCCTTCAGTCCTACAATGAGCAGTTCTTC.

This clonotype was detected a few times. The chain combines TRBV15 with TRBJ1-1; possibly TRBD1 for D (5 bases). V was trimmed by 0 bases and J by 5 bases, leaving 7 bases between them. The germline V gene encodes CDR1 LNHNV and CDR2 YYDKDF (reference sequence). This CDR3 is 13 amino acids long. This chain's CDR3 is CATSRDQGTEAFF. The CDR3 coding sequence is TGTGCCACCAGCAGAGATCAGGGAACTGAAGCTTTCTTT.

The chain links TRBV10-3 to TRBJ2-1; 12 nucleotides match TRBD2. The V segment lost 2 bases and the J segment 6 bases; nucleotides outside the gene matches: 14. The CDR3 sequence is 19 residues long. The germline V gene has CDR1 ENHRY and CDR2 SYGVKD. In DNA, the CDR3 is TGTGCCATCAGTGAGCTCATGAAGACCGGGACTAGCGGGTTCAATGAGCAGTTCTTC. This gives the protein CAISELMKTGTSGFNEQFF.

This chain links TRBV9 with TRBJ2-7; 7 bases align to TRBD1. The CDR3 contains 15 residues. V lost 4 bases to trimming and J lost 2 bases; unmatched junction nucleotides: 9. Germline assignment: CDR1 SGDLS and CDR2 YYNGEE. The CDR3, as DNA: TGTGCCAGCAGCCCCGGGACAGCCTCTACCTACGAGCAGTACTTC. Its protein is CASSPGTASTYEQYF.

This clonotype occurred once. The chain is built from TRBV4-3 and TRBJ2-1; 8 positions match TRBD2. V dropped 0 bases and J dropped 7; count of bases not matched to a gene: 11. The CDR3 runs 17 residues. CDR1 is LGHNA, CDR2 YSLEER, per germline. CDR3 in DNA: TGCGCCAGCAGCCAAGAAATGGGAAGCGGGAGAAGGAATGAGCAGTTCTTC. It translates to CASSQEMGSGRRNEQFF.